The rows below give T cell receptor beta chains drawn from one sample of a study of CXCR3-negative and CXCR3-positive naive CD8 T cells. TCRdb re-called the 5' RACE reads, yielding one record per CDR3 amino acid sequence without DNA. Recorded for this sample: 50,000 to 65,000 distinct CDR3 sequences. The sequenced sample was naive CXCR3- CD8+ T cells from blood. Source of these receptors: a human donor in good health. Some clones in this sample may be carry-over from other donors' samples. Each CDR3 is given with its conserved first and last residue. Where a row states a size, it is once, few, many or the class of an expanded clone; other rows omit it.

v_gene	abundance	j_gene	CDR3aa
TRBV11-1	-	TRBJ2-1	CASSSHLRDEQFF
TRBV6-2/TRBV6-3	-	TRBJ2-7	CASGGGTTYEQYF
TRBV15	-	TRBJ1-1	CATSRARGNTEAFF
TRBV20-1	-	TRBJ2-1	CSARELGLAGVTTYNEQFF
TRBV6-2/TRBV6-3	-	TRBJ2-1	CASSSPDSYNEQFF
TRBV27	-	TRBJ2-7	CASSINPGQGGYEQYF
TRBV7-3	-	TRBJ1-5	CASRFRGRPQHF
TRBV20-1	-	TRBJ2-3	CSARGDRGSTDTQYF
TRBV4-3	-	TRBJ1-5	CASSQYLDSRSNQPQHF
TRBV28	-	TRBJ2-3	CAGGPWPSGSPDTQYF
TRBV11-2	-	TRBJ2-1	CASTLAGVHNEQFF
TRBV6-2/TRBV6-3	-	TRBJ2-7	CASGWDTSYEQYF
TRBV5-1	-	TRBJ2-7	CASSWTGISSYEQYF
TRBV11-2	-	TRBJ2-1	CASSLVPYSGQEKNEQFF
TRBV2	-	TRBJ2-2	CAITSGGNTGELFF
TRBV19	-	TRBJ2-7	CASSGRLLPDEQYF
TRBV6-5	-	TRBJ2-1	CASREGQGPWEQFF
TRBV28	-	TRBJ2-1	CASTPGLLSYNEQFF
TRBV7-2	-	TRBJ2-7	CASSLGGAWTYEQYF
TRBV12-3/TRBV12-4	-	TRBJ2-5	CASSAGGGGETQYF
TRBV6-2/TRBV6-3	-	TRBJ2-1	CASSYASAGGYNEQFF
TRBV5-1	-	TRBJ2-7	CASSSLIGPRGDEQYF
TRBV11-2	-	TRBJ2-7	CASSLDGTFEQYF
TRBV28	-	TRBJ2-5	CASRIARGTRETQYF
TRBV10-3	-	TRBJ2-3	CAYGSGGDPHTDTQYF
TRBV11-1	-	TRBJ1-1	CASSFLPLQGMNTEAFF
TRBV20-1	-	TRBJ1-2	CSARETGYGYTF
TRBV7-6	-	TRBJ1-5	CASSLAIHQPQHF
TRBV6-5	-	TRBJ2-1	CASGWDRGNEQFF
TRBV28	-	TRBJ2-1	CASSLEEQPSVDEQFF
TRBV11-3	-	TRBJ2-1	CASSLDSNEQFF
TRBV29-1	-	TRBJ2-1	CSVEPQGSYNEQFF
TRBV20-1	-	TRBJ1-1	CSPDRPPLEAFF
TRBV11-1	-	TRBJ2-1	CASSLRTSGAPIFYNEPFF
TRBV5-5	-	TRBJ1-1	CASSPLITMNTEAFF
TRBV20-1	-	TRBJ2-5	CSARDGRGRQETQYF
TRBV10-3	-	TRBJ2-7	CAASWGGPYEQYF
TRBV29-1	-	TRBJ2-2	CSVGYPGVSNTGELFF
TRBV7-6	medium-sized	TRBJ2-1	CASSLDTGKLAGPDNEQFF
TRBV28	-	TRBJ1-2	CASSKTTDYGYTF
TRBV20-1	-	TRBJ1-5	CSAPRGTLNQPQHF
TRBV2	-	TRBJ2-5	CASSLQGEGYQETQYF
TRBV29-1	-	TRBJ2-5	CSVVPGQGAMETQYF
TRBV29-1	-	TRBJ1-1	CSVTGWNTEAFF
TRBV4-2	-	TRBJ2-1	CASSQEEGSSYNEQFF
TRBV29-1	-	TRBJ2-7	CSVEDPGLFEQYF
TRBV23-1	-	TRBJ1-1	CASTGHPCTEAFF
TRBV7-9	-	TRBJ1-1	CASSLQGFDTEAFF
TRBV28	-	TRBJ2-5	CASSLWERTSGRATETQYF
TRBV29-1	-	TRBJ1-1	CSVEESGGVEAFF
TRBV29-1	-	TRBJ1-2	CSVVDAYGYTF
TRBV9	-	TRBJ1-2	CASSVDGENYGYTF
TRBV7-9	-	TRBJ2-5	CASSWDRGKEKAYQETQYF
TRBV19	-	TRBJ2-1	CASGPGGGNEQFF
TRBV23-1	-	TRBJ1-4	CASSRGGHEKLFF
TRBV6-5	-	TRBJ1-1	CATSSDLSGTGTEAFF